This TCR beta chain was found in a study of T cells in Graves' hyperthyroidism and ophthalmopathy. The study, taken as a whole, reports: Among clonotypes expanded in thyroid above 0.001, most were also found in blood.

Between the trimmed V and J ends, which lost 6 bases and 0 bases, there was a span of 14 bases. Looked up from germline, CDR1 is LGHNA and CDR2 is YSLEER. The CDR3 has 15 amino acids. Researchers took RNA transcripts and amplified the TCR beta CDR3 regions from them. Carried out on the TCR CDR3, a first-round RT-PCR used the HTBI primer set. One entry per CDR3 protein, called by TCRdb with MiXCR from the multiplex PCR reads. Of a few hundred thousand distinct CDR3 sequences listed, 15% to 20% are singletons. Turning to this clonotype: Its antigen is still unknown.

The receptor was isolated from a middle-aged woman with Graves' ophthalmopathy. The J gene is TRBJ1-1, the V gene TRBV4-3; no definite D call. The specimen was blood. The CDR3 loop is CASRSGRTLNTEAFF. CDR3 bases: TGCGCCAGCAGATCCGGCCGGACTCTGAACACTGAAGCTTTCTTT.